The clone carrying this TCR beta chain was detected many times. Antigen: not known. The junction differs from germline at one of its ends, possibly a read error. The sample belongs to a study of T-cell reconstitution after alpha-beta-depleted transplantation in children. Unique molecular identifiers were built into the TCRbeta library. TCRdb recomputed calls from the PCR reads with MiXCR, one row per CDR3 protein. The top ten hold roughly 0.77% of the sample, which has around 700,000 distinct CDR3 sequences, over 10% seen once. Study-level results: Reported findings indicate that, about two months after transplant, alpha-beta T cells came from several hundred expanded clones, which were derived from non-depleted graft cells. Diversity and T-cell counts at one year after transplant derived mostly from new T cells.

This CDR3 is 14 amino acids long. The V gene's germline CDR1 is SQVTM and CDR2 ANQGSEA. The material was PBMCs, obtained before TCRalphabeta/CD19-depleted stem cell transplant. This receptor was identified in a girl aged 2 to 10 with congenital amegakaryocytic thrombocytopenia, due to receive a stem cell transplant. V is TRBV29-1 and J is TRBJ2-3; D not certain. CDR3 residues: CSVEGAVYTDTQYF. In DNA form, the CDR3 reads TGCAGCGTCGAAGGAGCTGTTTACACAGATACGCAGTATTTT.